The 27 T cell receptor beta chains below were found in one sample sequenced in a study of cytomegalovirus exposure and HLA in healthy donors. Both 60 Vbeta primers and 13 Jbeta primers went into the PCR. Some clones are missing from TCRdb's copy, which holds only in-frame ones; the method was immunoSEQ multiplex PCR. The top ten hold around 2.6% of the sample, which has fewer than 150,000 clones, approximately 83% seen once. Sequencing used PBMCs. The receptors here all came from a male donor in good health and CMV-seronegative.

The V and J genes are TRBV7-6 and TRBJ2-3; TRBD2 is a possible D gene (5 bases). The CDR3 is 14 amino acids. With 5 bases removed from V and 4 bases from J, the gap between germline ends came to 13 bases. CDR1 SGHVS and CDR2 FNYEAQ come from the germline V gene. The CDR3 is CASSRTRAADTQYF. The DNA of the CDR3 is TGTGCCAGCAGCCGCACGAGGGCCGCAGATACGCAGTATTTT.

This clone was detected only a few times. The chain combines TRBV6-5 with TRBJ1-1, with D unresolved. V lost 11 bases and J 7 bases, leaving 14 bases between the germline ends. Per germline, CDR1 MNHEY and CDR2 SVGAGI. The CDR3 totals 11 residues. This CDR3 is CAAADAGEAFF. Written as DNA, the CDR3 is TGTGCCGCAGCGGATGCCGGTGAAGCTTTCTTT.

The chain links TRBV7-2 to TRBJ2-1, with TRBD2 identical over 7 bases. In germline, CDR1 is SGHTA, CDR2 FQGNSA. The V and J ends lost 0 bases and 4 bases, in that order; junction bases with no gene match: 6. This CDR3 is 16 amino acids long. CDR3 coding DNA: TGTGCCAGCAGCTTAGCTGGGGGAGGGGCTTACAATGAGCAGTTCTTC. Encoded protein: CASSLAGGGAYNEQFF.

The chain carries TRBV5-1 and TRBJ2-1, with unresolved D. Germline V CDR1 and CDR2: SGHRS, YFSETQ. The CDR3 consists of 16 residues. V was cut by 0 bases and J by 0 bases, with 10 bases left in between. The CDR3 spells CASSLGPAVSYNEQFF. The CDR3 nucleotides are TGCGCCAGCAGCTTGGGGCCTGCGGTCTCCTACAATGAGCAGTTCTTC.

The chain carries TRBV5-1 and TRBJ2-3; TRBD1 matches 9 bases. The J segment lost 5 bases and the V segment lost 3 bases, leaving 7 bases of the junction unmatched. Germline V gene sequence: CDR1 SGHRS, CDR2 YFSETQ. The CDR3 has 15 residues. CDR3 coding DNA: TGCGCCAGCAGCTGGACGGGACAGGGTATAGATACGCAGTATTTT. Protein: CASSWTGQGIDTQYF.

Only a few counts were recorded for this clone. The chain couples TRBV11-2 to TRBJ2-2; D not certain. This CDR3 has 14 residues. Trimming stripped 1 base from V and 4 bases from J, with 7 bases between. CDR1 and CDR2 from the germline V gene are SGHAT and FQNNGV. CDR3 nucleotide sequence: TGTGCCAGCAGCTTAGGGGCAGCCACCGGGGAGCTGTTTTTT. Its protein product is CASSLGAATGELFF.

This chain connects TRBV9 to TRBJ1-2, with D perhaps matching TRBD1 (5 bases). Germline-derived CDR1 and CDR2 are SGDLS and YYNGEE. The V and J ends lost 1 base and 6 bases respectively, with 7 bases between them. This CDR3 comprises 12 residues. The CDR3 reads CASSVPGHGYTF. DNA for the CDR3: TGTGCCAGCAGCGTACCAGGGCATGGCTACACCTTC.

J is TRBJ1-5 and V is TRBV28; tentatively, D is TRBD1 (6 bases). Trimming cost V 5 bases and J 0 bases, with 20 bases left between them. Germline CDR1 and CDR2: MDHEN and SYDVKM. The CDR3 sequence is 18 residues long. For the CDR3, the DNA is TGTGCCAGCAGTGGTCATCAGGTTCAGGGGTATAGCAATCAGCCCCAGCATTTT. Translation gives CASSGHQVQGYSNQPQHF.

In its sample, this clone was seen a few times. The chain has TRBV7-8 and TRBJ2-5, with a possible D match to TRBD1 (6 bases). Germline V gene lookup returns CDR1 SGHVS and CDR2 FQNEAQ. The CDR3 consists of 17 residues. The ends were cut back, 4 bases at V and 2 bases at J, with 20 bases in the middle. The CDR3 loop reads CASSWSVGTLVQETQYF. The CDR3 DNA is TGTGCCAGCAGCTGGTCTGTTGGGACACTCGTTCAAGAGACCCAGTACTTC.

The V and J genes are TRBV5-1 and TRBJ2-5; D possibly corresponds to TRBD1 (6 bases). Matching the DNA end better, TRBJ2-7 makes the J call doubtful. The CDR3 runs 13 residues. Germline loops: CDR1 SGHRS, CDR2 YFSETQ. The CDR3 DNA reads TGCGCCAGCAGGGACAGTTTCACCTACGAGCAGTACTTC. Amino acids: CASRDSFTYEQYF.

The rearrangement links TRBV7-9 to TRBJ2-5; D is perhaps TRBD1 (5 bases). The J call is uncertain, as TRBJ2-7 better fits the DNA end. The CDR3 is made up of 12 amino acids. The germline V gene has CDR1 SEHNR and CDR2 FQNEAQ (reference sequence). CDR3 sequence reads: CASSKDSYEQYF. In nucleotides, the CDR3 is TGTGCCAGCAGCAAAGACAGCTACGAGCAGTACTTC.

The sample holds a few counts of this clone. The rearrangement links TRBV6-5 to TRBJ1-1; D call uncertain. Germline V gives CDR1 MNHEY, CDR2 SVGAGI. Trimming shortened V by 0 bases and J by 4 bases, and 3 bases separated the two germline ends. The CDR3 spans 12 residues. CDR3: CASSYSSTEAFF. Written as DNA, the CDR3 is TGTGCCAGCAGTTACTCGAGCACTGAAGCTTTCTTT.

This clone has only a few counts. Other DNA sequences in the same sample also yield this CDR3. The chain joins TRBV28 to TRBJ1-5, with D hard to call. V shed 3 bases and J shed 5 bases, with 14 bases lying between them. Germline V gene lookup returns CDR1 MDHEN and CDR2 SYDVKM. The CDR3 covers 15 residues. CDR3 DNA sequence: TGTGCCAGCAGTTTGCTCTCAGGAAACTATCAGCCCCAGCATTTT. Translated, it gives CASSLLSGNYQPQHF.

This chain links TRBV10-1 with TRBJ1-1, with D possibly matching TRBD1 (6 bases). V was clipped by 6 bases and J by 0 bases, with 8 bases between them. This CDR3 has 13 amino acids. Germline CDR1 WNHNN, CDR2 SYGVQD (reference sequence). CDR3 loop: CASRGGLNTEAFF. For the CDR3, the DNA is TGCGCCAGCAGAGGGGGACTGAACACTGAAGCTTTCTTT.

The V and J genes are TRBV5-6 and TRBJ1-1; TRBD1 agrees at 8 bases. This CDR3 comprises 16 residues. The V gene end was trimmed by 4 bases and the J gene end by 6 bases; junction bases not matched to a gene: 14. Germline V gives CDR1 SGHDT, CDR2 YYEEEE. The CDR3 DNA reads TGTGCCAGCAGCGCACGGACAGGGTGGGCTGTCGCTGAAGCTTTCTTT. Protein product: CASSARTGWAVAEAFF.

The J gene is TRBJ2-3, the V gene TRBV7-2; the D gene is possibly TRBD2 (6 bases). Trimming left V 5 bases short and J 4 bases short, with 13 bases between. The CDR3 extends over 14 amino acids. CDR1 and CDR2 (germline): SGHTA, FQGNSA. As DNA, the CDR3 is TGTGCCAGCAGCGAACTAGCCGTTTCAGATACGCAGTATTTT. Translated: CASSELAVSDTQYF.

The chain recombines TRBV5-6 with TRBJ2-7, with a possible D match to TRBD2 (5 bases). The CDR3 loop spans 17 amino acids. From germline, CDR1 is SGHDT and CDR2 YYEEEE. Trimming stripped 6 bases from V and 0 bases from J, with 22 bases between. The CDR3 DNA follows: TGTGCCAGCATCCCCCGAGGGTGGGGAGCCCCCTCCTACGAGCAGTACTTC. Protein sequence: CASIPRGWGAPSYEQYF.

CDR3 amino acids: CASSSPGGRNTEAFF. CDR3 DNA sequence: TGTGCCAGCAGTTCCCCGGGAGGGAGGAACACTGAAGCTTTCTTT. The V gene is TRBV5-4, the J gene TRBJ1-1; the D is unclear. Trimming took 5 bases from V and 1 from J, leaving 15 bases between them. CDR3 length equals 15 residues. Germline V gives CDR1 SGHNT, CDR2 YYREEE (reference sequence).

The chain combines TRBV29-1 with TRBJ1-1; D uncertain. Trimming pared 7 bases from V and 4 bases from J, leaving 13 bases between. The CDR3 loop spans 12 amino acids. Germline CDR1 SQVTM, CDR2 ANQGSEA. The CDR3 protein is CSGEEGGTEAFF. In DNA, the CDR3 is TGCAGCGGTGAGGAGGGAGGCACTGAAGCTTTCTTT.

Here the CDR3 DNA reads TGTGCCAGTAGTGCTCCGGGAGAGAGCGACGAGCAGTACTTC. It specifies CASSAPGESDEQYF. The chain carries TRBV19 and TRBJ2-7; tentative D call: TRBD2 (6 bases). CDR3 size: 14 residues. Germline V gene sequence: CDR1 LNHDA, CDR2 SQIVND (reference sequence). V was pared by 5 bases and J by 5 bases, with 16 bases between.

V usage is TRBV10-3 and J usage is TRBJ2-3; D gene uncertain. Per germline, CDR1 ENHRY and CDR2 SYGVKD. CDR3 size: 13 residues. Trimming removed 6 bases at V and 4 bases at J, with 11 bases between. CDR3 nucleotides: TGTGCCATCAGAGATGAGGTGGCAGATACGCAGTATTTT. This translates into CAIRDEVADTQYF.

This clone was seen just once. The chain uses TRBV30 and TRBJ2-3; 13 nucleotides line up with TRBD2. Germline V gene lookup returns CDR1 GTSNPN and CDR2 SVGIG (reference sequence). V dropped 3 bases and J dropped 4; count of bases not matched to a gene: 10. The CDR3 runs to 17 residues. Written as DNA, the CDR3 is TGTGCCTGGAGCTTGGTGACTAGCGGGAGGTTATCAGATACGCAGTATTTT. Protein sequence: CAWSLVTSGRLSDTQYF.

The rearrangement uses TRBV27 and TRBJ1-6; D is unclear. Germline-derived CDR1 and CDR2 are MNHEY and SMNVEV (reference sequence). CDR3 length: 13 amino acids. V was pared by 8 bases and J by 7 bases, with 12 bases between. The DNA of the CDR3 is TGTGCCAGCGGCCGGGTCCTCAATTCACCCCTCCACTTT. This codes for CASGRVLNSPLHF.

The chain links TRBV27 to TRBJ2-1, with 13 positions matching TRBD2. J gave up 1 base and V 5 bases, and 5 bases lay outside the gene matches. The CDR3 is 17 amino acids. Germline loops: CDR1 MNHEY, CDR2 SMNVEV (reference sequence). CDR3 loop: CASSRTSGRGSYNEQFF. The CDR3, as DNA: TGTGCCAGCAGTAGGACTAGCGGGAGAGGATCCTACAATGAGCAGTTCTTC.

As DNA, the CDR3 is TGCGCCAGCAGCCGCGGGCGCTCTGGAAACACCATATATTTT. The encoded protein is CASSRGRSGNTIYF. The gene calls are TRBV4-3 and TRBJ1-3; unclear D gene. The CDR3 totals 14 residues. Deletions cut 4 bases from V and 0 bases from J, with 7 bases between. Germline V gives CDR1 LGHNA, CDR2 YSLEER.

The V gene is TRBV6-5, the J gene TRBJ2-2; 9 bases are shared with TRBD1. The CDR3 is 15 residues long. CDR1 and CDR2 from the germline V gene are MNHEY and SVGAGI. V shed 2 bases, J shed 6 bases, and the junction held 4 bases outside the gene matches. The DNA for the CDR3 is TGTGCCAGCAGTTACCGGGACAGGGAATCCGGGGAGCTGTTTTTT. Amino acids: CASSYRDRESGELFF.

The chain uses TRBV11-2 and TRBJ2-1, with 10 nucleotides matching TRBD2. In germline, CDR1 is SGHAT, CDR2 FQNNGV. V lost 1 base to trimming and J lost 8 bases; unmatched junction nucleotides: 5. This CDR3 has 15 amino acids. The CDR3 bases are TGTGCCAGCAGCTTAGTCCTAGCGGGAGAGGATGAGCAGTTCTTC. Encoded protein: CASSLVLAGEDEQFF.